This T cell receptor (beta chain) was profiled in a study of radiotherapy plus CTLA-4 blockade in lung cancer. The wider study: About a sixth of enrolled patients responded objectively, and roughly 30% had disease control. Overall study findings and caveats: Interferon-beta, together with early blood T cell clone dynamics, reportedly best predicted response. Tumor-origin TCR clones grew in blood after radiotherapy plus ipilimumab.

The CDR3 sequence is 16 residues long. The germline CDR1 and CDR2 sequences are LNHDA and SQIVND (reference sequence). Between the trimmed V and J ends, which lost 3 bases and 6 bases, there was a span of 20 bases. The method was immunoSEQ multiplex PCR; TCRdb's version includes in-frame clones alone and lacks a portion of them. The sample includes approximately 45,000 clones, over 55% of them seen just once. Points on this clone: Its cognate antigen is unknown.

CTLA-4 blockade using ipilimumab, together with focal radiation, was received by patients with chemo-refractory metastatic non-small-cell lung cancer. The chain carries TRBV19 and TRBJ1-1; TRBD1 is a possible D gene (6 bases). The receptor's source is a human donor with non-small cell lung cancer who had a partial response to radiotherapy plus ipilimumab. The sample here was peripheral blood, taken from a patient treated with radiotherapy plus ipilimumab. The CDR3 sequence: CASSIRGWQGRAEAFF. CDR3 coding DNA: TGTGCCAGTAGTATCCGGGGGTGGCAGGGGAGGGCTGAAGCTTTCTTT.